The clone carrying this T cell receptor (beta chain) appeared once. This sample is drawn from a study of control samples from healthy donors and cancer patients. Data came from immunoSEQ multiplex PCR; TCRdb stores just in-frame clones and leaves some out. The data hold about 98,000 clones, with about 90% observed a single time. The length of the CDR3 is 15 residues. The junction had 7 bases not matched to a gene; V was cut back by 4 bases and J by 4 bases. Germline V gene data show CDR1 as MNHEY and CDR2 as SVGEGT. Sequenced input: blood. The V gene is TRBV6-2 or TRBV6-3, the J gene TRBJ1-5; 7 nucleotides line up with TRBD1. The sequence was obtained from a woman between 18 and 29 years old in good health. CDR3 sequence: CASSSPRQGNQPQHF. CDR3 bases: TGTGCCAGCAGTTCGCCAAGACAGGGTAATCAGCCCCAGCATTTT.